Listed below are T cell receptor beta chains from one sample, sequenced in a study of human T cells and chemical hapten exposure. TCRdb re-called the RACE reads through MiXCR, storing one row per CDR3 protein. The sample yields around 380,000 distinct CDR3 sequences, around 5.5% seen once. The specimen comprised whole blood, sampled in connection with sensitization to the hapten diphenylcyclopropenone (DPC). The receptors derive from a woman under 30 with alopecia areata. Some clones in this sample may be carry-over from other donors' samples. The CDR3 runs from the conserved cysteine through the conserved F or W. A D gene is named only where the DNA matches it firmly. The size of a clone is reported for some rows only, either as once, few or many, or as a class for expanded clones.

J gene,V gene,clone size,D gene,CDR3 protein,CDR3 DNA
TRBJ1-1,TRBV20-1,many,TRBD1,CSASPPGQGGQAFF,TGCAGTGCTAGTCCTCCGGGACAGGGAGGGCAAGCTTTCTTT
TRBJ2-4,TRBV10-3,-,-,CAIRKSLENIQYF,TGTGCCATCAGGAAATCGCTAGAAAACATTCAGTACTTC
TRBJ1-2,TRBV20-1,few,TRBD1,CSPKQTGQGYGYTF,TGCAGTCCTAAGCAGACAGGGCAGGGCTATGGCTACACCTTC
TRBJ1-6,TRBV7-8,few,-,CASSLPGPPSPLHF,TGTGCCAGCAGCCTCCCGGGCCCTCCCTCACCCCTCCACTTT
TRBJ1-1,TRBV18,many,-,CASSPRWNTEAFF,TGTGCCAGCTCACCAAGATGGAACACTGAAGCTTTCTTT
TRBJ2-2,TRBV6-2/TRBV6-3,-,-,CASRLLGKGLRYGELFF,TGTGCCAGCAGACTCTTGGGAAAGGGACTGCGGTATGGGGAGCTGTTTTTT
TRBJ2-1,TRBV9,many,TRBD2,CASSVAPIRGGYNEQFF,TGTGCCAGCAGCGTAGCCCCTATACGGGGGGGATACAATGAGCAGTTCTTC
TRBJ2-1,TRBV6-6,-,-,CASSWTGTKGNNEQFF,TGTGCCAGCAGTTGGACCGGGACCAAAGGGAACAATGAGCAGTTCTTC
TRBJ2-3,TRBV7-7,many,TRBD1,CASSLEAGGGTDTQYF,TGTGCTAGCAGCTTAGAGGCAGGGGGCGGGACGGATACGCAGTATTTT
TRBJ1-4,TRBV7-8,many,-,CASSHRVSNEKLFF,TGTGCCAGCAGCCACAGGGTCTCTAATGAAAAACTGTTTTTT
TRBJ2-5,TRBV20-1,many,-,CSARGMGRGKETQYF,TGCAGTGCTAGGGGGATGGGCAGGGGAAAAGAGACCCAGTACTTC
TRBJ2-7,TRBV6-2/TRBV6-3,many,TRBD1,CASSSQGARYEQYF,TGTGCCAGCAGTTCACAGGGGGCGCGGTACGAGCAGTACTTC
TRBJ1-4,TRBV5-1,-,TRBD1,CASSYTGATNEKLFF,TGCGCCAGCAGCTATACAGGGGCGACTAATGAAAAACTGTTTTTT
TRBJ2-7,TRBV6-5,many,-,CASSSSGLSSYEQYF,TGTGCCAGCAGTTCTTCAGGTCTCAGCTCCTACGAGCAGTACTTC
TRBJ1-1,TRBV4-2,-,TRBD1,CASSSREGQDNTEAFF,TGTGCCAGCAGCTCCCGTGAGGGACAGGACAACACTGAAGCTTTCTTT
TRBJ1-1,TRBV10-3,-,TRBD1,CATGQVNTEAFF,TGTGCCACCGGACAGGTGAACACTGAAGCTTTCTTT
TRBJ2-1,TRBV4-2,-,-,CASSPRDFSVQFF,TGTGCCAGCAGCCCGCGGGACTTTTCGGTGCAGTTCTTC
TRBJ1-1,TRBV2,many,-,CASSAQVNTEAFF,TGTGCCAGCAGTGCTCAGGTGAACACTGAAGCTTTCTTT
TRBJ2-3,TRBV27,few,TRBD2,CASRESGAQYF,TGTGCCAGCAGGGAGAGCGGGGCGCAGTATTTT
TRBJ1-1,TRBV29-1,many,-,CSVEEGERKAFF,TGCAGCGTTGAAGAGGGGGAAAGGAAGGCTTTCTTT
TRBJ2-4,TRBV11-2,many,TRBD2,CASSLKLLDTSGTPRAKNIQYF,TGTGCCAGCAGCTTAAAATTGCTGGACACTAGCGGGACACCCCGGGCCAAAAACATTCAGTACTTC
TRBJ1-2,TRBV4-1,-,-,CASSQTGSFYGYTF,TGCGCCAGCAGCCAAACCGGGAGCTTCTATGGCTACACCTTC